This TCR beta chain was sequenced in a study of blood T cell repertoires in COVID-19. Study-wide background: The analysed material was cDNA or gDNA that came from T cells, B-cell-depleted T cells, or PBMCs.

Notes on this clone: Distinct nucleotide sequences in the sample also encode this CDR3.

The CDR3 sequence is 14 residues long. Trimming shortened V by 1 base and J by 0 bases, and 6 bases separated the two germline ends. CDR1 and CDR2 from the germline V gene are SGHAT and FQDESV (reference sequence). Study processing details: Amplification of reference gene primers provided the estimated nucleated cell counts. Sequenced by immunoSEQ multiplex PCR; TCRdb stores in-frame clones only, minus some. V, J and clone size were drawn from that table, and D and trimming were deduced from the DNA. Altogether 300,000 to 500,000 clones are present, over 75% being singletons, with the ten largest covering over 0.9%. Ages ranged from roughly 18 to 100 years, with residence in some 25 US areas. Allocation to cohorts depended on clinical history reported by the participants.

The chain joins TRBV11-1 to TRBJ1-1, with D unresolved. The sequencing input was PBMCs or T cells enriched from blood (not recorded which). This TCR derives from a woman aged 25-40 years with acute COVID-19. CDR3 amino acids: CASSLDILNTEAFF. CDR3 in DNA: TGTGCCAGCAGCTTAGACATCCTGAACACTGAAGCTTTCTTT.